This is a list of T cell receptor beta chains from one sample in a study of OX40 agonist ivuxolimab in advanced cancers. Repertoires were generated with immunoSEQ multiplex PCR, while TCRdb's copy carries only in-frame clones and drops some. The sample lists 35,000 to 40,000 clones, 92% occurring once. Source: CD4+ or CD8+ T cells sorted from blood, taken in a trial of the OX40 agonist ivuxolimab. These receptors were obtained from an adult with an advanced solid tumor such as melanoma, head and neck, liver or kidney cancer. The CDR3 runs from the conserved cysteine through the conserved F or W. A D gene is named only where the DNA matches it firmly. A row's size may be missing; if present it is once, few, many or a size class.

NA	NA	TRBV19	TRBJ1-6	TGTGCCAGTAGTATATCGGCTAATTCACCCCTCCACTTT	CASSISANSPLHF
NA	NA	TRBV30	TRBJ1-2	TGTGCCTGGAGTGTACCGTCGTATACTAACTATGGCTACACCTTC	CAWSVPSYTNYGYTF
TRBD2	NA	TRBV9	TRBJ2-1	TGTGCCAGCAGTCTCGCTTGGGAGGGGAATGAGCAGTTCTTC	CASSLAWEGNEQFF
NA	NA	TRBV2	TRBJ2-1	TGTGCCAGGGGAAAGGAAAGTAGCCCGCTCAATGAGCAGTTCTTC	CARGKESSPLNEQFF
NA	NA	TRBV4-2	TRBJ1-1	TGTGCCAGCAGCCAACTACTACTCGGCACTGAAGCTTTCTTT	CASSQLLLGTEAFF
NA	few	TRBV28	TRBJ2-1	TGTGCCAGCACCTTAGCCCTTCAGGGACGCAATGAGCAGTTCTTC	CASTLALQGRNEQFF
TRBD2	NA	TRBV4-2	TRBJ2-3	TGTGCCAGCAGCCAAGAGACTAGCGGGAGTTATACGCAGTATTTT	CASSQETSGSYTQYF
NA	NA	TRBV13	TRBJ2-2	TGTGCCAGCAGCTTAGGGTTAGGAGGGAGCACCGGGGAGCTGTTTTTT	CASSLGLGGSTGELFF
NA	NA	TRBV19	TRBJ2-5	TGTGCCAGTTCCGACGTAGCAGAGACCCAGTACTTC	CASSDVAETQYF
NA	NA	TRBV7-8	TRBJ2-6	TGTGCCAGCAGCCCGAGGCATGGGCACTCTGGGGCCAACGTCCTGACTTTC	CASSPRHGHSGANVLTF
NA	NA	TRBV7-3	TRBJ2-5	TGTGCCAGCAGCTCCGGGGTAGCACAAGAGACCCAGTACTTC	CASSSGVAQETQYF
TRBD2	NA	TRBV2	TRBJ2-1	TGTGCCAGCATCCGCCCCTCCGGGACTAACTACAATGAGCAGTTCTTC	CASIRPSGTNYNEQFF
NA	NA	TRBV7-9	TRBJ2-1	TGTGCCAGCAGCTTGTTCTCGCACAATGAGCAGTTCTTC	CASSLFSHNEQFF
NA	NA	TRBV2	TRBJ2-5	TGTGCCAGCAGTGATTTGGGGGAGGATTACCAAGAGACCCAGTACTTC	CASSDLGEDYQETQYF
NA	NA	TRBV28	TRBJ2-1	TGTGCCAGCAGTTTGTTGTCAGGGTATCATGTCGATGAGCAGTTCTTC	CASSLLSGYHVDEQFF
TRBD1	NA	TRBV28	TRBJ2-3	TGTGCCAGCAGTCGACAGGGCGTTATGCAAGCTAGCACAGATACGCAGTATTTT	CASSRQGVMQASTDTQYF
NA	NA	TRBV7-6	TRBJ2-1	TGTGCCAGCAGCTTGGGAGCCTCCTCCTACAATGAGCAGTTCTTC	CASSLGASSYNEQFF
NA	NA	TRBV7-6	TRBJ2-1	TGTGCCAGCAGCCTCGGGACTGTTGAGCAGTTCTTC	CASSLGTVEQFF
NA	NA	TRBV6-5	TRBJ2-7	TGTGCCAGCAGTTACAACCCCCCCTATAGACACGAGCAGTACTTC	CASSYNPPYRHEQYF
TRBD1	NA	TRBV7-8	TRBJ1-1	TGTGCCAGCCTAAGGGACAGGAGAAGCATGAACACTGAAGCTTTCTTT	CASLRDRRSMNTEAFF
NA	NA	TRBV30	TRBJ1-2	TGTGCCTGGAGTGTGGTGGGGTCCCATGGCTACACCTTC	CAWSVVGSHGYTF
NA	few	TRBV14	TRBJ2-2	TGTGCCACCAGTGTGTCGAACACCGGGGAGCTGTTTTTT	CATSVSNTGELFF
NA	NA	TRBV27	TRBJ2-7	TGTGCCAGCAGTTTATCGGGTCTCCGTGTCGACGAGCAGTACTTC	CASSLSGLRVDEQYF
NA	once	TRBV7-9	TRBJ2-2	TGCTCGGCTAGTAACACCGGGGAGCTGTTTTTT	CSASNTGELFF
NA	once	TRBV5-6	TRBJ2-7	TGTGCCAGCAGCTTGGGTTCAGGGTACGAGCAGTACTTC	CASSLGSGYEQYF
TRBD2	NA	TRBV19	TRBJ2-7	TGTGCCACCCGCGGGGGGGGACTTGAGTACTTC	CATRGGGLEYF
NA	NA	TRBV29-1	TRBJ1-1	TGCAGCGTTGAAGGAACGCCCACGGTGAACACTGAAGCTTTCTTT	CSVEGTPTVNTEAFF
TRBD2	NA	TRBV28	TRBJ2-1	TGTGCCAGCAGTCGAGGACTAGCGGGAGTCCCCGAGCAGTTCTTC	CASSRGLAGVPEQFF
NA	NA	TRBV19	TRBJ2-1	TGTGCCAGTAGTATACGGGAGCTCGGGGACAATGAGCAGTTCTTC	CASSIRELGDNEQFF
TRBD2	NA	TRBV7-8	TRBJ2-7	TGTGCCAGCAGCCAGGAACTAGCGGGAGGCCTCGAGCAGTACTTC	CASSQELAGGLEQYF
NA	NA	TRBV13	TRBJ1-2	TGTGCCAGCAGCTTAGGATCTGGTGCTCACTATGGCTACACCTTC	CASSLGSGAHYGYTF
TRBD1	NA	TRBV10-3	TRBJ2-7	TGTGCCATCAGTGCGGGACAGGTCTACGAGCAGTACTTC	CAISAGQVYEQYF
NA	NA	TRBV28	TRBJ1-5	TGTGCCAGCACCACAGGGTGGCATCAGCCCCAGCATTTT	CASTTGWHQPQHF
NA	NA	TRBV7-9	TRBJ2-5	TGTGCCAGCAGCCCCCCCCGGGGACTCGGCGAGACCCAGTACTTC	CASSPPRGLGETQYF
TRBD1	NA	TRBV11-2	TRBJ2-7	TGTGCCAGCAGCCCTTACTCTGGGACAGAACTTAATGGGGAGCAGTACTTC	CASSPYSGTELNGEQYF
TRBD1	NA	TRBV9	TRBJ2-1	TGTGCCAGCACGGACAGGGCTGAGGGAGAGCAGTTCTTC	CASTDRAEGEQFF
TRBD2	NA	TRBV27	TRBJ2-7	TGTGCCAGCAGGGGGGGGACTTCCTTGAGTCACGAGCAGTACTTC	CASRGGTSLSHEQYF
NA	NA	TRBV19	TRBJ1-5	TGTGCCAGTAGTATTCAGCACAAGGAAAATCAGCCCCAGCATTTT	CASSIQHKENQPQHF
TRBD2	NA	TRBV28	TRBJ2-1	TGTGCCAGCAGTAACCCAAGTCCGGGACTAGCGGGGAGGAGCTCCTACAATGAGCAGTTCTTC	CASSNPSPGLAGRSSYNEQFF
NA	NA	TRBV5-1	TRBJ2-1	TGCGCCAGCAGTCCGGGGGCTACCTACAATGAGCAGTTCTTC	CASSPGATYNEQFF
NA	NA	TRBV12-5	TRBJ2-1	TGTGCTAGTGGTTTGGGGGTACTGTGGAATGAGCAGTTCTTC	CASGLGVLWNEQFF
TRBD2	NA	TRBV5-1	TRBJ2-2	TGCGCCAGCAGCCAAGGACTAGCGGGAGGCATCGTGTCCGGGGAGCTGTTTTTT	CASSQGLAGGIVSGELFF
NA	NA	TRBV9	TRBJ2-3	TGTGCCAGCAGCGAGGGACATACAGATACGCAGTATTTT	CASSEGHTDTQYF
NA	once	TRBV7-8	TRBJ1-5	TGTGCCAGCACCCTCCGGGTGGGGGGGACTCAGCCCCAGCATTTT	CASTLRVGGTQPQHF
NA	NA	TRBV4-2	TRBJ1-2	TGTGCCAGCAGCCACGCCTTCTCGATCGGCCACTATGGCTACACCTTC	CASSHAFSIGHYGYTF
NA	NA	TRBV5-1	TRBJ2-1	TGCGCCAGCAGCCCATACTCTTTATACAATGAGCAGTTCTTC	CASSPYSLYNEQFF
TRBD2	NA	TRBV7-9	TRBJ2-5	TGTGCCAGCAGCTCCCTCAGCGGGAGAGGAGAGACCCAGTACTTC	CASSSLSGRGETQYF
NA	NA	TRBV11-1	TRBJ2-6	TGTGCCAGCAGCCTCAGCGGGGCCAACGTCCTGACTTTC	CASSLSGANVLTF
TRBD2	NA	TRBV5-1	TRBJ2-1	TGCGCCAGCAGCGGCGGACTAGCGGGAGTCTACAATGAGCAGTTCTTC	CASSGGLAGVYNEQFF
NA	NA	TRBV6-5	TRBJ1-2	TGTGCCAGCAGTTACTCGAACGAAGCCTATGGCTACACCTTC	CASSYSNEAYGYTF